The 6 T cell receptor beta chains below were found in one sample sequenced in a study of T-cell reconstitution after alpha-beta-depleted transplantation in children. Whole-study results and caveats: From newly produced T cells came most of the T-cell counts and diversity one year after transplant.

Unique molecular identifiers were used in preparing the TCRbeta library. TCRdb used MiXCR to reprocess the PCR reads, holding one entry per CDR3 protein. The sample records fewer than 350,000 distinct CDR3 sequences, roughly 7.8% being singletons. These TCRs' antigens remain unknown. The sequencing used peripheral blood, collected 360 days after TCRalphabeta/CD19-depleted stem cell transplant. All receptors derive from a female patient aged 2-10 years who had a stem cell transplant for Fanconi anemia, so the T cells may come from the graft donor.

The sample holds many counts of this clonotype. CDR3 sequence reads: CASSLEGTDYNEQFF. The CDR3 bases are TGCGCCAGCAGCTTGGAGGGGACAGATTACAATGAGCAGTTCTTC. The chain couples TRBV5-1 to TRBJ2-1; 7 bases are shared with TRBD1. V trimming: 0 bases; J trimming: 4 bases; junction bases outside the gene matches: 4. The CDR3 is 15 residues long. Germline assignment: CDR1 SGHRS and CDR2 YFSETQ.

This chain connects TRBV28 to TRBJ2-4, with a possible D match to TRBD1 (6 bases). This CDR3 has 15 residues. The V gene's germline CDR1 is MDHEN and CDR2 SYDVKM. V was clipped by 6 bases and J by 0 bases, with 12 bases between them. This CDR3 is CASRHTGLAKNIQYF. The CDR3 DNA is TGTGCCAGCAGGCACACAGGGTTAGCCAAAAACATTCAGTACTTC.

This clonotype was counted a few times. The CDR3 DNA follows: TGTGCCAGCAGCCAAGATGAGGCAGGGGTCACTGAAGCTTTCTTT. Translated, it gives CASSQDEAGVTEAFF. This chain uses TRBV3-1 with TRBJ1-1; TRBD1 is a possible D gene (6 bases). V lost 0 bases and J lost 4, with 12 bases in between. The CDR3 length is 15 residues. Germline CDR1 and CDR2: LGHDT and YNNKEL (reference sequence).

CDR3 sequence reads: CASSNTGIRGYGYTF. DNA for the CDR3: TGTGCCAGCAGTAATACAGGGATTCGAGGGTATGGCTACACCTTC. V usage is TRBV6-2 or TRBV6-3 and J usage is TRBJ1-2; TRBD1 might be the D (6 bases). V lost 5 bases to trimming and J lost 5 bases, with 18 bases between them. Germline loops: CDR1 MNHEY, CDR2 SVGEGT. The CDR3 has 15 residues.

This clonotype was observed at least ten times. This sequence joins TRBV5-6 and TRBJ1-2; D gene ambiguous. Germline assignment: CDR1 SGHDT and CDR2 YYEEEE. CDR3 size: 11 residues. V was clipped by 3 bases and J by 6 bases, with 6 bases between them. The CDR3 reads CASSSGNGYTF. The CDR3 nucleotides are TGTGCCAGCAGCTCGGGTAATGGCTACACCTTC. The whole variable domain, remainder taken from reference TRBV5-6 and TRBJ1-2, is DAGVTQSPTHLIKTRGQQVTLRCSPKSGHDTVSWYQQALGQGPQFIFQYYEEEERQRGNFPDRFSGHQFPNYSSELNVNALLLGDSALYLCASSSGNGYTFGSGTRLTVV.

This clonotype came up many times. The rearrangement uses TRBV12-3 or TRBV12-4 and TRBJ2-7; D possibly matches TRBD1 or TRBD2 (6 bases each). Trimming shortened V by 2 bases and J by 6 bases, and 17 bases separated the two germline ends. This CDR3 has 15 amino acids. CDR3 DNA sequence: TGTGCCAGCAGTTTACTCGGGGGCTCCCCGGCCGAGCAGTACTTC. Encoded protein: CASSLLGGSPAEQYF.